Presented here are 26 T cell receptor beta chains from one specimen sequenced in a study of lymphopenia after photon versus proton radiotherapy. Some clones are missing from TCRdb's copy, which holds only in-frame ones; the method was immunoSEQ multiplex PCR. The sample consists of about 65,000 clones, around 87% of them appearing once. Specimen: peripheral blood, collected from a patient treated with proton-based radiotherapy. The origin of the receptors is a man at least 80 years old with esophageal cancer.

V usage is TRBV7-2 and J usage is TRBJ2-5; D may be TRBD2 (7 bases). The CDR3 extends over 17 amino acids. Germline V CDR1 and CDR2: SGHTA, FQGNSA. V lost 3 bases and J lost 2, with 19 bases in between. CDR3 nucleotides: TGTGCCAGCAGCTTGGGGGGGGCAGGGGCCCTACAAGAGACCCAGTACTTC. Translated, it gives CASSLGGAGALQETQYF.

The J gene is TRBJ2-2, the V gene TRBV7-9; 12 positions match TRBD1. J lost 9 bases, V lost 6 bases, and 8 bases had no gene match. The CDR3 has 15 amino acids. Germline V CDR1 and CDR2: SEHNR, FQNEAQ (reference sequence). The CDR3 DNA follows: TGTGCCAGCAGACGCCCGGGACAGGGGGCAAGGGAGCTGTTTTTT. It yields the protein CASRRPGQGARELFF.

CDR3: CASSQRTGLSYEQYF. DNA of the CDR3: TGTGCCAGCAGCCAAAGGACGGGACTCTCCTACGAGCAGTACTTC. The rearrangement uses TRBV6-6 and TRBJ2-7, with a possible D match to TRBD2 (6 bases). The CDR3 has 15 amino acids. CDR1 and CDR2 from the germline V gene are MNHNY and SVGAGI (reference sequence). The germline V and J ends were trimmed by 6 bases and 0 bases, with 15 bases remaining between them.

The chain employs TRBV11-2 and TRBJ2-1, with no clear D. The CDR3 contains 13 residues. Germline V gene sequence: CDR1 SGHAT, CDR2 FQNNGV. Trimming removed 4 bases from V and 2 bases from J, with 6 bases in between. The CDR3 sequence is CASSYGTYNEQFF. The CDR3 nucleotides read TGTGCCAGCAGCTACGGAACCTACAATGAGCAGTTCTTC.

The V gene is TRBV4-1, the J gene TRBJ1-1; D perhaps matches TRBD1 (6 bases). From germline, CDR1 is MGHRA and CDR2 YSYEKL. The CDR3 length is 16 residues. Trimming cost V 0 bases and J 5 bases, with 16 bases left between them. The CDR3 DNA sequence: TGCGCCAGCAGCCAAGATACGGGGGCGGAAGGGACTGAAGCTTTCTTT. The encoded protein is CASSQDTGAEGTEAFF.

This clone has a single count. This rearrangement joins TRBV5-1 to TRBJ2-5; 12 positions match TRBD2. The germline V gene encodes CDR1 SGHRS and CDR2 YFSETQ. This CDR3 contains 17 residues. The V gene end was trimmed by 2 bases and the J gene end by 5 bases; junction bases not matched to a gene: 10. CDR3 bases: TGCGCCAGCAGCTTCGGACTAGCGGGGCCTGGAGGGGAGACCCAGTACTTC. This gives the protein CASSFGLAGPGGETQYF.

The chain uses TRBV21-1 and TRBJ2-3. TRBV21-1 is termed a pseudogene. The CDR3 extends over 15 amino acids. The chain's CDR3 is CASTSLGCSWDTQYF. Here the CDR3 DNA reads TGTGCCAGCACCTCACTGGGGTGTAGTTGGGATACGCAGTATTTT.

V usage is TRBV7-7 and J usage is TRBJ2-5; D possibly corresponds to TRBD1 (6 bases). Germline V gene lookup returns CDR1 SSHAT and CDR2 FNYEAQ (reference sequence). The ends were cut back, 1 base at V and 3 bases at J, with 12 bases in the middle. This CDR3 region has 15 residues. The CDR3 sequence is CASSLVGTSKETQYF. For the CDR3, the DNA is TGTGCCAGCAGCTTAGTAGGGACATCTAAAGAGACCCAGTACTTC.

This rearrangement joins TRBV7-9 to TRBJ2-2; tentatively, D is TRBD1 (5 bases). V shed 0 bases and J shed 6 bases, with 8 bases lying between them. The CDR3 sequence is 14 residues long. CDR1 is SEHNR, CDR2 FQNEAQ, per germline (reference sequence). For the CDR3, the DNA is TGTGCCAGCAGCTTAGCCGGACATTCCGGGGAGCTGTTTTTT. It codes for CASSLAGHSGELFF.

V gene TRBV7-9 combines with J gene TRBJ1-1; no clear D gene. V gave up 5 bases and J gave up 5 bases, with 6 bases separating them. There are 11 residues in the CDR3. Germline CDR1 is SEHNR and CDR2 is FQNEAQ (reference sequence). The CDR3 DNA is TGTGCCAGCAGCCTACGGACTGAAGCTTTCTTT. This codes for CASSLRTEAFF.

The chain combines TRBV12-5 with TRBJ2-2; D remains ambiguous. Germline V gene sequence: CDR1 LGHNT, CDR2 FRNRAP. This CDR3 is built from 17 residues. V was cut by 0 bases and J by 0 bases, with 11 bases left in between. CDR3 DNA: TGTGCTAGTGGTTTGGTACCCCGGGCAGCGAACACCGGGGAGCTGTTTTTT. Translating gives CASGLVPRAANTGELFF.

The genes are TRBV19 and TRBJ2-7; D gene unclear. Germline V gene sequence: CDR1 LNHDA, CDR2 SQIVND (reference sequence). This CDR3 region has 11 residues. V dropped 5 bases and J dropped 2 bases, with 4 bases sitting between them. The CDR3 sequence: CASSGPYEQYF. The CDR3 DNA reads TGTGCCAGTAGTGGGCCCTACGAGCAGTACTTC. The full variable domain, in which reference TRBV19 and TRBJ2-7 provide the parts outside the CDR3, is DGGITQSPKYLFRKEGQNVTLSCEQNLNHDAMYWYRQDPGQGLRLIYYSQIVNDFQKGDIAEGYSVSREKKESFPLTVTSAQKNPTAFYLCASSGPYEQYFGPGTRLTVT.

The V and J genes are TRBV7-9 and TRBJ2-5; D perhaps matches TRBD2 (6 bases). The J call is in doubt because the DNA end fits TRBJ2-7 better. This CDR3 comprises 12 residues. Per germline, CDR1 SEHNR and CDR2 FQNEAQ (reference sequence). CDR3 sequence (DNA): TGTGCCAGTAGGGAGGACTCCTACGAGCAGTACTTC. This gives the protein CASREDSYEQYF.

The chain employs TRBV9 and TRBJ2-5, with 7 bases fitting TRBD1. Germline CDR1 SGDLS, CDR2 YYNGEE. The CDR3 extends over 14 amino acids. The J segment lost 4 bases and the V segment lost 4 bases, leaving 7 bases of the junction unmatched. CDR3 DNA sequence: TGTGCCAGCAGCATACAGGGGTTTCGAGAGACCCAGTACTTC. This encodes CASSIQGFRETQYF.

This chain links TRBV4-2 with TRBJ2-1; 11 positions match TRBD2. Germline-derived CDR1 and CDR2 are LGHNA and YNFKEQ. The CDR3 totals 18 residues. J lost 8 bases, V lost 2 bases, and 14 bases had no gene match. CDR3 region: CASSQRGSGGALAHEQFF. CDR3 DNA sequence: TGTGCCAGCAGCCAAAGGGGTAGCGGGGGGGCCTTAGCTCATGAGCAGTTCTTC.

This clone was found once. J is TRBJ2-3 and V is TRBV7-9; 12 nucleotides align to TRBD2. The CDR3 has 17 amino acids. Trimming cost V 5 bases and J 2 bases; bases outside gene matches: 8. Germline V gene data show CDR1 as SEHNR and CDR2 as FQNEAQ (reference sequence). CDR3 DNA: TGTGCCAGCAGCCGCCTGGGACTAGCGGGCTTCACAGATACGCAGTATTTT. Protein: CASSRLGLAGFTDTQYF.

Only one count was recorded for this clone. This chain links TRBV28 with TRBJ2-5; D is possibly TRBD1 or TRBD2 (6 bases each). Matching the DNA end better, TRBJ2-7 makes the J call doubtful. The germline V gene has CDR1 MDHEN and CDR2 SYDVKM. The CDR3 is 13 amino acids. CDR3 amino acids: CASTGGPSYEQYF. DNA of the CDR3: TGTGCCAGCACCGGGGGCCCTTCCTACGAGCAGTACTTC.

This chain joins TRBV19 and TRBJ2-4; D is undetermined. Germline lookup yields CDR1 LNHDA and CDR2 SQIVND (reference sequence). Trimming removed 1 base at V and 9 bases at J, with 16 bases between. This CDR3 region has 15 residues. The CDR3 spells CASSIVFGSTSIQYF. CDR3 in DNA: TGTGCCAGTAGTATAGTCTTCGGCAGCACCAGCATTCAGTACTTC.

The chain recombines TRBV2 with TRBJ1-2, with D possibly matching TRBD1 (6 bases). CDR1 and CDR2 from the germline V gene are SNHLY and FYNNEI. The CDR3 has 19 residues. Trimming shortened V by 3 bases and J by 2 bases, and 25 bases separated the two germline ends. CDR3 coding DNA: TGTGCCAGCAGTGAGCTCGGAGGGCCCGGGGGCTTCGGGAACTATGGCTACACCTTC. It translates to CASSELGGPGGFGNYGYTF.

This clone was counted between two and nine times. This rearrangement joins TRBV25-1 to TRBJ1-1; no reliable D call. Germline V lookup: CDR1 MGHDK, CDR2 SYGVNS. CDR3 size: 15 residues. Between the trimmed V and J ends, which lost 4 bases and 8 bases, there was a span of 20 bases. This chain's CDR3 is CASSARTGIIREAFF. The CDR3 nucleotides are TGTGCCAGCAGTGCTCGTACCGGGATCATACGGGAAGCTTTCTTT.

The V and J genes are TRBV18 and TRBJ1-4, with D possibly TRBD1 on 5 matching bases. The length of the CDR3 is 15 residues. Trimming cost V 2 bases and J 4 bases, with 11 bases left between them. From germline, CDR1 is KGHSH and CDR2 LQKENI. In DNA, the CDR3 is TGTGCCAGCTCACCAGGGGCCGGGGTTAATGAAAAACTGTTTTTT. The encoded protein is CASSPGAGVNEKLFF.

V and J are TRBV29-1 and TRBJ1-2; D is unclear. From germline, CDR1 is SQVTM and CDR2 ANQGSEA. Deletions cut 6 bases from V and 1 base from J, with 9 bases between. The CDR3 totals 12 residues. The CDR3: CSVPKRNYGYTF. The DNA for the CDR3 is TGCAGCGTACCTAAGCGTAACTATGGCTACACCTTC.

The chain combines TRBV7-2 with TRBJ1-1; D is unresolved. Trimming left V 4 bases short and J 7 bases short, with 10 bases between. CDR1 is SGHTA and CDR2 is FQGNSA in the germline V gene. The CDR3 runs to 12 residues. The CDR3 DNA reads as TGTGCCAGCAGCTCCACCCGCCTTGAAGCTTTCTTT. Amino acid sequence: CASSSTRLEAFF.

The chain recombines TRBV9 with TRBJ2-3, with D possibly being TRBD2 (6 bases). CDR1 is SGDLS and CDR2 is YYNGEE in the germline V gene. The CDR3 has 15 residues. Trimming left V 4 bases short and J 3 bases short, with 15 bases between. The CDR3, as DNA: TGTGCCAGCAGCCCTCAAGGAGGGATGACAGATACGCAGTATTTT. Translating gives CASSPQGGMTDTQYF. Variable domain in full (rest from reference TRBV9 and TRBJ2-3): DSGVTQTPKHLITATGQRVTLRCSPRSGDLSVYWYQQSLDQGLQFLIQYYNGEERAKGNILERFSAQQFPDLHSELNLSSLELGDSALYFCASSPQGGMTDTQYFGPGTRLTVL.

This clone appeared a single time. This chain uses TRBV9 with TRBJ2-2; 9 positions agree with TRBD1. Trimming cost V 5 bases and J 8 bases; bases outside gene matches: 7. Germline CDR1 is SGDLS and CDR2 is YYNGEE. This CDR3 has 14 residues. The CDR3 region has the DNA TGTGCCAGCAGTCACAGGGGGCTCCCTGGGGAGCTGTTTTTT. Translated, it gives CASSHRGLPGELFF.

Comment on this clone: A junction end diverges from the germline sequence, so it may reflect a read error. The rearrangement joins TRBV29-1 to TRBJ1-2, with D perhaps TRBD1 (6 bases). The CDR3 has 12 amino acids. The germline gives CDR1 SQVTM, CDR2 ANQGSEA. The CDR3 protein is CSVEGQSYGYTF. The CDR3 nucleotides read TGCAGCGTGGAAGGACAGAGCTATGGCTACACCTTC.